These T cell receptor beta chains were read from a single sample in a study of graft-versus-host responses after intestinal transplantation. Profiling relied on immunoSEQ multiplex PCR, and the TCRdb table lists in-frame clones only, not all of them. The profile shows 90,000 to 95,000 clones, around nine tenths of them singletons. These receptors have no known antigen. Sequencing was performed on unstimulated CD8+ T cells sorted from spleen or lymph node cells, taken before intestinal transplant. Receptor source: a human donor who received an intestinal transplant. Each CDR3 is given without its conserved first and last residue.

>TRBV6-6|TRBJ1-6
ASQQGANSPLH
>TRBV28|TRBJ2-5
ASSLPPDLFLKETQY
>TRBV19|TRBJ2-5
ATSQQVGPETQY
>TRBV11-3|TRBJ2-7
ASSLAGAGYEQY
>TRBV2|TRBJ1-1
ASMGHTEAF
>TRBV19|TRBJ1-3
ASSILPGSPSGNTIY
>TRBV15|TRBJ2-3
ATSRRGADTQY
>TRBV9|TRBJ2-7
ASSVSDLGEQY
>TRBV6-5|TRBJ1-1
ASSWELNTEAF
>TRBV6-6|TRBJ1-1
ASLTTGNTEAF
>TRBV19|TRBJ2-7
ASSNPTQLGPGYEQY
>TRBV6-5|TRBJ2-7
ASSYTPDNPYEQH
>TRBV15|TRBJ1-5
ATSTPEGVTEDQPQH
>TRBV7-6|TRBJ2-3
ASSLGKSGAGDTQY
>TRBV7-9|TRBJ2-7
ASSVTGTGLHEQY
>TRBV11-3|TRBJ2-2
ASSSGDYRYTGELF
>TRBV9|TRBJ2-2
ASSVFGTGELF
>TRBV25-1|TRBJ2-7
ATEPTRGDEQY
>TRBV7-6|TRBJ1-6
ASSLARAYNSPLH
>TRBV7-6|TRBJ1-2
ASSLALWGSPNYGYT
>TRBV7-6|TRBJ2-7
ASSPLGSFSYEQY
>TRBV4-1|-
ASSQDDIDFFYEQY
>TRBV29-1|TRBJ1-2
SVIDGIYGYT
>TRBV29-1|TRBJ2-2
SVEGPAGYTGELF